This T cell receptor beta chain was identified in a study of blood T cell repertoires in COVID-19. Across the whole study: COVID-19 samples, acute and convalescent, were from the United States, Italy and Spain. Sources were T cells, B-cell-depleted T cells, or PBMCs; the material itself was cDNA or gDNA.

In the authors' methods: Estimation of nucleated cell counts relied on the amplification of reference gene primers. Clones were read by immunoSEQ multiplex PCR, and TCRdb kept only the in-frame ones, dropping some. The V and J calls and the clone size are those of that table, but D and trimming were determined from the DNA. The repertoire has 150,000 to 200,000 clones, roughly 86% of them found once; the top ten carry approximately 7.7%. This CDR3 contains 16 residues. In germline, CDR1 is ENHRY, CDR2 SYGVKD. The junction had 1 base not matched to a gene; V was cut back by 0 bases and J by 2 bases. The chain combines TRBV10-3 with TRBJ1-4, with TRBD1 matching over 9 bases. This TCR was recovered from a man aged 35 to 55 who had recovered from COVID-19. The sample comprised peripheral blood. The CDR3 DNA sequence: TGTGCCATCAGTGAGTCGGGGACAGGGACTAATGAAAAACTGTTTTTT. This encodes CAISESGTGTNEKLFF.